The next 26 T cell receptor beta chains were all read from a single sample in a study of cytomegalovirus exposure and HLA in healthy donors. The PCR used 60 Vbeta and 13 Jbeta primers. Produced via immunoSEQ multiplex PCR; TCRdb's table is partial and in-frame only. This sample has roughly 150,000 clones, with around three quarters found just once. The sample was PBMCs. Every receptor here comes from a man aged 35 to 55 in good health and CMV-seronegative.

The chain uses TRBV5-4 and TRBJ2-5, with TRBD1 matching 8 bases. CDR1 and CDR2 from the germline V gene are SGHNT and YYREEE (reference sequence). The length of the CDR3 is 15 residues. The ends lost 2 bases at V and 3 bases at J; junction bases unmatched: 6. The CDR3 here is CASSLESTGEETQYF. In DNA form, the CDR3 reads TGTGCCAGCAGCTTAGAGTCGACAGGGGAAGAGACCCAGTACTTC.

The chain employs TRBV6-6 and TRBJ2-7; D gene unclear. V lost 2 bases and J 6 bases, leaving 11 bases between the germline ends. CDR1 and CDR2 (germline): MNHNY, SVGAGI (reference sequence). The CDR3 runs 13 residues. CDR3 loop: CASSYAQRSEQYV. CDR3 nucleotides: TGTGCCAGCAGTTACGCGCAAAGGAGCGAGCAGTACGTC.

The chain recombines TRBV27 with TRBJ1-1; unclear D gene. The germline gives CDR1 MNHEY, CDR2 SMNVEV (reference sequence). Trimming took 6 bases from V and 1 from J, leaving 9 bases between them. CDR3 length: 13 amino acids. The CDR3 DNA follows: TGTGCCAGCAGCGGGAAGAGGAACACTGAAGCTTTCTTT. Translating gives CASSGKRNTEAFF.

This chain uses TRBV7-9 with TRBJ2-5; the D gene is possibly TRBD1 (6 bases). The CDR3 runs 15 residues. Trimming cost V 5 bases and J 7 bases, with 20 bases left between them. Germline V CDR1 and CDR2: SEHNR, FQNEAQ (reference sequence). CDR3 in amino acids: CASSPRTEPQGTQYF. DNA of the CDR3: TGTGCCAGCAGCCCGAGGACAGAACCTCAGGGGACCCAGTACTTC.

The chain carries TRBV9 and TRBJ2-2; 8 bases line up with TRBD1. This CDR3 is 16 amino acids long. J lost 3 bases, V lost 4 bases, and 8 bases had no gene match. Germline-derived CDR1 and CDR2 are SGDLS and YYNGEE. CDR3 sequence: CASSSRRQGHTGELFF. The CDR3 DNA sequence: TGTGCCAGCAGCTCCAGGAGACAGGGGCACACCGGGGAGCTGTTTTTT.

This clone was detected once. The CDR3 sequence: CATLSGGNTEAFF. CDR3 DNA: TGTGCCACCCTTTCAGGGGGGAACACTGAAGCTTTCTTT. The genes are TRBV15 and TRBJ1-1, with TRBD1 matching 7 bases. Germline assignment: CDR1 LNHNV and CDR2 YYDKDF (reference sequence). The junction had 4 bases not matched to a gene; V was cut back by 8 bases and J by 1 base. This CDR3 region has 13 residues. Full variable domain (rest looked up from reference TRBV15 and TRBJ1-1): DAMVIQNPRYQVTQFGKPVTLSCSQTLNHNVMYWYQQKSSQAPKLLFHYYDKDFNNEADTPDNFQSRRPNTSFCFLDIRSPGLGDTAMYLCATLSGGNTEAFFGQGTRLTVV.

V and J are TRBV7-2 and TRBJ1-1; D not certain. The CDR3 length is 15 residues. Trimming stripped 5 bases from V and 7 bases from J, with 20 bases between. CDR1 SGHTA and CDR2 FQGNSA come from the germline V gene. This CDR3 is CASSPSGKGYHEAFF. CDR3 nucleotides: TGTGCCAGCAGCCCCTCCGGGAAGGGATACCATGAAGCTTTCTTT.

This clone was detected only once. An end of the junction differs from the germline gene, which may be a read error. The CDR3 here is CASTPLEWKREPGANGLTF. CDR3 in DNA: TGTGCCAGCACTCCCTTAGAGTGGAAGCGGGAGCCCGGGGCCAACGGCCTGACTTTC. The chain recombines TRBV11-2 with TRBJ2-6; 8 bases agree with TRBD2. This CDR3 has 19 residues. The V gene's germline CDR1 is SGHAT and CDR2 FQNNGV.

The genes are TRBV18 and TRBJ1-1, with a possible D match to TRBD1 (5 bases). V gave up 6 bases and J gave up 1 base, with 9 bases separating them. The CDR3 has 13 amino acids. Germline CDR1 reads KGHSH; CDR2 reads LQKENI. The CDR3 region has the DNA TGTGCCAGCTCCGACAGCCGGAACACTGAAGCTTTCTTT. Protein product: CASSDSRNTEAFF.

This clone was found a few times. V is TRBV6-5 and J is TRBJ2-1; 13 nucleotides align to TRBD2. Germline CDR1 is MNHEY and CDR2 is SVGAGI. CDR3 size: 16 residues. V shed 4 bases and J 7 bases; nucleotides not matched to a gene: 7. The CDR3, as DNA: TGTGCCAGCAGTTCGGTTGGGACTAGCGGGGTTAATGAGCAGTTCTTC. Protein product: CASSSVGTSGVNEQFF.

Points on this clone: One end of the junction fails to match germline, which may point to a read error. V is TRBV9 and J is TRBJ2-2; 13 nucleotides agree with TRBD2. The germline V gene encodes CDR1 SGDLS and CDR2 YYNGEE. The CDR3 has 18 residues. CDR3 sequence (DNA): TGTGCCAGCAGCGTATGGACTGGGACTAGCGGGAACCCCGGGGAGCTGTTTTTT. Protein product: CASSVWTGTSGNPGELFF.

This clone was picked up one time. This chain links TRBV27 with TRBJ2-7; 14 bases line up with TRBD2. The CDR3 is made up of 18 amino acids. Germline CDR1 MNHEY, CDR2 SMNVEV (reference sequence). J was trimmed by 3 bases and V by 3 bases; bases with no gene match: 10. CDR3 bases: TGTGCCAGCAGTTTTCTCGGGACTAGCGGGAGAAACCTCTACGAGCAGTACTTC. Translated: CASSFLGTSGRNLYEQYF.

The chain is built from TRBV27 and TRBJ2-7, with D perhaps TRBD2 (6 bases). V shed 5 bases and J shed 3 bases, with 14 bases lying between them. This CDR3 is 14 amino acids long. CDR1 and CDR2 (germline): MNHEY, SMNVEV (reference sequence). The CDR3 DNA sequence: TGTGCCAGCAGTCCCGGGACTGGACTCTACGAGCAGTACTTC. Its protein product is CASSPGTGLYEQYF.

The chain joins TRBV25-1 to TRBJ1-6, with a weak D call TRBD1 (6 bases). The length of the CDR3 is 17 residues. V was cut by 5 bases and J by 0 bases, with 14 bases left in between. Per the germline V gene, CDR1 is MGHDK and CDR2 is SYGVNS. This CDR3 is CASSRAGASSYNSPLHF. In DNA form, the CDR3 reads TGTGCCAGCAGTCGAGCAGGGGCGAGCTCCTATAATTCACCCCTCCACTTT.

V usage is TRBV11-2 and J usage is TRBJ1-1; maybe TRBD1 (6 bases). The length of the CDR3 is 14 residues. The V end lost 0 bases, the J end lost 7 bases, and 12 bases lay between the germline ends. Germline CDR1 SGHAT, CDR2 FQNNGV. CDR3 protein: CASSLDLSRGEAFF. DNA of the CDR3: TGTGCCAGCAGCTTAGATCTAAGCAGGGGTGAAGCTTTCTTT.

This CDR3 reads CASSEDRSTDTQYF. The CDR3 DNA sequence: TGTGCCAGCAGTGAGGACAGGAGCACAGATACGCAGTATTTT. The chain joins TRBV6-4 to TRBJ2-3, with 7 bases aligning to TRBD1. The CDR3 covers 14 residues. With V trimmed by 3 bases and J by 0 bases, 0 bases remained unmatched. In germline, CDR1 is MRHNA, CDR2 SNTAGT.

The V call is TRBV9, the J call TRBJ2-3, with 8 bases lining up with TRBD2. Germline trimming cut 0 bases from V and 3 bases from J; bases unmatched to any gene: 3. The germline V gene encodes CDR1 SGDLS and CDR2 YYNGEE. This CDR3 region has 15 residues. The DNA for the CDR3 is TGTGCCAGCAGCGTAGACGGGAGGGGGACAGATACGCAGTATTTT. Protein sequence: CASSVDGRGTDTQYF.

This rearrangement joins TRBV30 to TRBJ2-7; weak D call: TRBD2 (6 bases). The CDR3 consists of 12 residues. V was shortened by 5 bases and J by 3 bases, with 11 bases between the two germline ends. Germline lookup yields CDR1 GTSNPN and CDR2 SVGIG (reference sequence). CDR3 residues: CAWRDSHYEQYF. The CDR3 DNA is TGTGCCTGGCGGGACTCCCACTACGAGCAGTACTTC.

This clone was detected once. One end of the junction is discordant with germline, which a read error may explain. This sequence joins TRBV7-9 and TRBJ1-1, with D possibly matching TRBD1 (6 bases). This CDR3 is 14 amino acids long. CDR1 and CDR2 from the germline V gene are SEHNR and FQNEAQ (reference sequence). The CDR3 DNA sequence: TGTGCCAGCACCTTAAGGGTAGGGGGCACTGAAGCTTTCTTT. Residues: CASTLRVGGTEAFF.

The CDR3 bases are TGTGCCAGCAGTGCAGGGGGCCGGGACTACGAGCAGTACTTC. Amino acids: CASSAGGRDYEQYF. The chain recombines TRBV28 with TRBJ2-7, with TRBD1 matching over 8 bases. Germline assignment: CDR1 MDHEN and CDR2 SYDVKM. This CDR3 is built from 14 residues. Trimming took 5 bases from V and 3 from J; bases not matched to a gene: 6.

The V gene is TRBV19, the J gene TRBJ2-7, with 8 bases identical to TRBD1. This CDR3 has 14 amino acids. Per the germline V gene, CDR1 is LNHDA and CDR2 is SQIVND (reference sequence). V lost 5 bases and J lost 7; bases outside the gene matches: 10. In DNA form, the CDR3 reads TGTGCCAGTAGTGAACGGACAGGGCCCCGTGAGCAGTACTTC. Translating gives CASSERTGPREQYF.

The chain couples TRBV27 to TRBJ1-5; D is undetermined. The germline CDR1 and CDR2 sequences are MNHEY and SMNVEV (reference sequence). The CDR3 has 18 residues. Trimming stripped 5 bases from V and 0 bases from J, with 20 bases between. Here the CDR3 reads CASSRRPSDAYSNQPQHF. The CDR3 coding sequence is TGTGCCAGCAGTCGACGACCGAGCGACGCCTATAGCAATCAGCCCCAGCATTTT.

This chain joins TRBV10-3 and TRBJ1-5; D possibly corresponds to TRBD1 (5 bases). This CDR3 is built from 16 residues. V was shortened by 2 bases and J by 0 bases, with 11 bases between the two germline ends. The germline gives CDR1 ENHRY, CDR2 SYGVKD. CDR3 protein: CAISERAGNSNQPQHF. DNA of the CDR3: TGTGCCATCAGTGAGCGGGCAGGGAATAGCAATCAGCCCCAGCATTTT.

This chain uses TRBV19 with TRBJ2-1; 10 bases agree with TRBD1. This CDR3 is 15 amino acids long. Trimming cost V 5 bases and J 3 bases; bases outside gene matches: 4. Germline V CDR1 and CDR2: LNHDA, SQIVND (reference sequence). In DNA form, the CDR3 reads TGTGCCAGTAGTGGGGACAGGGGAGTCTACAATGAGCAGTTCTTC. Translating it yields CASSGDRGVYNEQFF.

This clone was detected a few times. CDR3 protein: CASLRTSGRTDTQYF. CDR3 DNA sequence: TGTGCCAGCTTGCGGACTAGCGGGCGCACAGATACGCAGTATTTT. The chain uses TRBV18 and TRBJ2-3; TRBD2 matches 11 bases. Trimming at V came to 7 bases and at J to 1 base, leaving 4 bases not matched to a gene. This CDR3 comprises 15 residues. CDR1 and CDR2 (germline): KGHSH, LQKENI.

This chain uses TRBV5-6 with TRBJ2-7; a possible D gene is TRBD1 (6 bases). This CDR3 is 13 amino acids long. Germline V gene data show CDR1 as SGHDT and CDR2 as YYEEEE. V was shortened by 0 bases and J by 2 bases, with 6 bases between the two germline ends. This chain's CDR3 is CASSLEGAYEQYF. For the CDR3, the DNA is TGTGCCAGCAGCTTGGAGGGGGCCTACGAGCAGTACTTC.